This T cell receptor (beta chain) was identified in a study of T cells in Graves' hyperthyroidism and ophthalmopathy. Across the whole study: Initial diagnosis, before any treatment, was when peripheral blood was collected. Broader study findings: Most thyroid clonotypes expanded above 0.001 were also detected in blood.

Amplification yielded TCR beta CDR3 regions, with RNA transcripts as the source. A first-round RT-PCR of the TCR CDR3 used the HTBI primer set. TCRdb analysed the multiplex PCR reads with MiXCR anew, one entry per CDR3 protein. The top ten clones hold roughly a sixth of a sample with about 690,000 distinct CDR3 sequences, roughly 17% of them seen once. No progression to ophthalmopathy during 18 months of follow-up defined stable disease. In the case of this clonotype: The antigen is unknown.

V lost 5 bases and J 8 bases, leaving 18 bases between the germline ends. The length of the CDR3 is 14 residues. Germline V CDR1 and CDR2: ENHRY, SYGVKD. V usage is TRBV10-3 and J usage is TRBJ1-2; no clear D. The source is a man aged 50 or older with Graves' hyperthyroidism. The material sequenced was blood. The DNA for the CDR3 is TGTGCCATCAGTAAGGACCCCCTTTCCCGAGGCTACACCTTC. This gives the protein CAISKDPLSRGYTF.